The 8 T cell receptor beta chains listed next were all sequenced from one sample in a study of blood T cell repertoires in COVID-19. The assay was immunoSEQ multiplex PCR, and TCRdb's table has in-frame clones only and misses some. The sample has tens of thousands of clones; 84% are singletons. The sequenced sample was peripheral blood. The receptors here all came from a human donor in a cohort sampled during active COVID-19.

DNA for the CDR3: TGTGCCAGCAGCCCGGGACTAGTTGATGAGACCCAGTACTTC. Translation: CASSPGLVDETQYF. The chain has TRBV11-2 and TRBJ2-5; 8 positions match TRBD2. V lost 5 bases to trimming and J lost 5 bases; unmatched junction nucleotides: 7. The CDR3 contains 14 residues. Germline CDR1 reads SGHAT; CDR2 reads FQNNGV.

A single count supports this clone. The rearrangement links TRBV19 to TRBJ1-2; tentative D call: TRBD1 (6 bases). The CDR3 has 17 amino acids. CDR1 and CDR2 (germline): LNHDA, SQIVND (reference sequence). V was trimmed by 5 bases and J by 5 bases, leaving 24 bases between them. The CDR3 DNA reads TGTGCCAGTAGTTACATTGCAGGGGCCCCGACGTCTTATGGCTACACCTTC. Residues: CASSYIAGAPTSYGYTF.

The rearrangement links TRBV28 to TRBJ1-4, with D possibly matching TRBD1 (6 bases). This CDR3 has 14 amino acids. Looked up from germline, CDR1 is MDHEN and CDR2 is SYDVKM. Trimming cost V 8 bases and J 8 bases, with 18 bases left between them. The CDR3 region has the DNA TGTGCCAGCGGGAATACGGGGGGCGAAGAAAAACTGTTTTTT. Translating it yields CASGNTGGEEKLFF.

This rearrangement joins TRBV5-6 to TRBJ1-2; D might be TRBD1 (5 bases). V lost 0 bases to trimming and J lost 0 bases, with 9 bases between them. The CDR3 contains 15 residues. In germline, CDR1 is SGHDT, CDR2 YYEEEE. The CDR3 protein is CASSLVGGSNYGYTF. CDR3 nucleotide sequence: TGTGCCAGCAGCTTGGTGGGGGGATCTAACTATGGCTACACCTTC.

The chain is built from TRBV19 and TRBJ2-1; D might be TRBD1 (7 bases). V gave up 10 bases and J gave up 9 bases, with 25 bases separating them. This CDR3 is built from 15 residues. CDR1 is LNHDA and CDR2 is SQIVND in the germline V gene (reference sequence). In DNA, the CDR3 is TGTGCCACCAGGGGGACTTCAGGGGAAATAGGTGAGCAGTTCTTC. Its translation is CATRGTSGEIGEQFF.

The chain is built from TRBV2 and TRBJ1-5; D ambiguous. V dropped 5 bases and J dropped 2 bases, with 13 bases sitting between them. The germline V gene has CDR1 SNHLY and CDR2 FYNNEI. The CDR3 length is 15 residues. CDR3 DNA sequence: TGTGCCAGCAGTCGGCCGGGAGCGGGCAATCAGCCCCAGCATTTT. Encoded protein: CASSRPGAGNQPQHF.

The chain joins TRBV5-1 to TRBJ1-1; 12 bases map to TRBD1. The V gene end was trimmed by 8 bases and the J gene end by 2 bases; junction bases not matched to a gene: 7. There are 15 residues in the CDR3. Germline-derived CDR1 and CDR2 are SGHRS and YFSETQ. CDR3 nucleotides: TGCGCCAGTAGGGACAGGGGGCGAGTTAACACTGAAGCTTTCTTT. This sequence encodes CASRDRGRVNTEAFF.

The chain carries TRBV7-9 and TRBJ1-6; 7 bases are a match to TRBD1. CDR1 is SEHNR, CDR2 FQNEAQ, per germline (reference sequence). V gave up 5 bases and J gave up 0 bases; unmatched junction bases: 7. The CDR3 runs 17 residues. The CDR3 protein is CASSGGQASSYNSPLHF. In DNA, the CDR3 is TGTGCCAGCAGCGGTGGACAGGCGAGCTCCTATAATTCACCCCTCCACTTT.